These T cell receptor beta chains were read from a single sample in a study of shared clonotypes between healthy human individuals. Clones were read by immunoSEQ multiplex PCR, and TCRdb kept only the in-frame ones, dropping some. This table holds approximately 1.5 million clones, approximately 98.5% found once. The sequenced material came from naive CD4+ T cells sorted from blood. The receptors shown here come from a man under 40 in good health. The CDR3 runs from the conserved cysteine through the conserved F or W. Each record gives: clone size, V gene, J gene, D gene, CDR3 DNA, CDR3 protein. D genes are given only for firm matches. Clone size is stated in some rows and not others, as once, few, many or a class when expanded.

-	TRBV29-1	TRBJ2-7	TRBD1	TGCAGCGCAGAGAGGGGGCTCAAAGCACAATACTACGAGCAGTACTTC	CSAERGLKAQYYEQYF
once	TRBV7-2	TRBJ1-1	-	TGTGCCAGCAGCCTCCAGGCCAGGAGGGACACTGAAGCTTTCTTT	CASSLQARRDTEAFF
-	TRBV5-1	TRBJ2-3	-	TGCGCCAGCAGCCCGGGACCCCCGGGGGATACGCAGTATTTT	CASSPGPPGDTQYF
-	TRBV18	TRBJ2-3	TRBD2	TGTGCCAGCTCACCCTCTAGCGGGGGGTACACAGATACGCAGTATTTT	CASSPSSGGYTDTQYF
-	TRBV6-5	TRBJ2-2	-	TGTGCCAGCAGTTACTCTAAGGGGTACCCCGGGGAGCTGTTTTTT	CASSYSKGYPGELFF
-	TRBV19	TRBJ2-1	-	TGTGCCAGTAGTGAGATGGGTTTGGAGCAGTTCTTC	CASSEMGLEQFF
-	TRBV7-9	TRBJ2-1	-	TGTGCCAGCAGCCCCCCACTCGCTAGCTCCTACAATGAGCAGTTCTTC	CASSPPLASSYNEQFF
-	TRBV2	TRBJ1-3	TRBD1	TGTGCCAGCAGTGAAACCGGGACAGGCTCTGGAAACACCATATATTTT	CASSETGTGSGNTIYF
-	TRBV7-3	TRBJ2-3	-	TGTGCCAGCAGCCGGCATCGGGGGCAAGATACGCAGTATTTT	CASSRHRGQDTQYF
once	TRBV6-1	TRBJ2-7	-	TGTGCCAGCAGTGAAGGGTGGGGGGTCCGCACCTACGAGCAGTACTTC	CASSEGWGVRTYEQYF
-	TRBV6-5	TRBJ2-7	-	TGTGCCAGCAGACAGATCGGGGGCCCCTACGAGCAGTACTTC	CASRQIGGPYEQYF
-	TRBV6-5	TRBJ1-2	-	TGTGCCACCACGGCGCGGGCCTATGGCTACACCTTC	CATTARAYGYTF
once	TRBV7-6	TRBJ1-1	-	TGTGCCAGCAGCTTAGTAGTTGGGGCAGGTGGGAACACTGAAGCTTTCTTT	CASSLVVGAGGNTEAFF
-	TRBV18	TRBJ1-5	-	TGTGCCAGCTCATCTGACAGGCAGAATCAGCCCCAGCATTTT	CASSSDRQNQPQHF
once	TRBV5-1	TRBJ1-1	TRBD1	TGCGCCAGCAGCTTGAAGGCAGGGGGGATGAACACTGAAGCTTTCTTT	CASSLKAGGMNTEAFF
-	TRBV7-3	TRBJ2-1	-	TGTGCCAGCAGCGAACGGACAGAGGGACTACTTAACAATGAGCAGTTCTTC	CASSERTEGLLNNEQFF
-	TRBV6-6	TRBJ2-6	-	TGTGCCAGCAGGGAACTGGGGGCTGGGGCCAACGTCCTGACTTTC	CASRELGAGANVLTF
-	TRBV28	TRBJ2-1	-	TGTGCCAGCAGTTTAGGGCCCAATGAGCAGTTCTTC	CASSLGPNEQFF
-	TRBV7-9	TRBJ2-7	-	TGTGCCAGCAGCTTCGGTGCTCTAGCCGCAAGCTCCTACGAGCAGTACTTC	CASSFGALAASSYEQYF
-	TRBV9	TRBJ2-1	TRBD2	TGTGCCAGCAGCGTAGAAGTCCCCAGTTTTGTCGGGAGGGCCCGTTACAATGAGCAGTTCTTC	CASSVEVPSFVGRARYNEQFF
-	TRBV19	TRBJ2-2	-	TGTGCCAGTAGTATAGAAAAGGGGACCGGGGAGCTGTTTTTT	CASSIEKGTGELFF
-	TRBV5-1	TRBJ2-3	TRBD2	TGCGCCAGCAGCTTGGATGGACTAGCGGGAGTAGGCACAGATACGCAGTATTTT	CASSLDGLAGVGTDTQYF
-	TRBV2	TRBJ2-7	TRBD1	TGTGCCAGCAGAAAACCGGGACAGGGGGACCACGAGCAGTACTTC	CASRKPGQGDHEQYF
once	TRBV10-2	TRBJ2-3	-	TGCGCCAGCAAATTAGACACAGATACGCAGTATTTT	CASKLDTDTQYF
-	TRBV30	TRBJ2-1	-	TGTGCCTGGAGTGTAATGGTCAGGGAGCCCTACAATGAGCAGTTCTTC	CAWSVMVREPYNEQFF
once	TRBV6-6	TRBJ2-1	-	TGTGCCAGCAGCTACGGAGACTACAATGAGCAGTTCTTC	CASSYGDYNEQFF
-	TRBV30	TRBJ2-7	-	TGTGCCTTCCGGGACGGAACCTACGAGCAGTACTTC	CAFRDGTYEQYF
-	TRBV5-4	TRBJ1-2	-	TGTGCCAGCAGCACGCAGACAAGTACTAACTATGGCTACACCTTC	CASSTQTSTNYGYTF
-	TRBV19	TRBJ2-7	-	TGTGCCAGTAGTATGGGGGTCTTGGACACCTACGAGCAGTACTTC	CASSMGVLDTYEQYF
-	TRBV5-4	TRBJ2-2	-	TGTGCCAGCAGCTTGAGGGTTACCGGGGAGCTGTTTTTT	CASSLRVTGELFF
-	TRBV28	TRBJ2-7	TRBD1	TGTGCCAGCAGTAGCGCCGGGACAGGGGCCTACGAGCAGTACTTC	CASSSAGTGAYEQYF